These 7 T cell receptor beta chains came from one sample sequenced in a study of blood T cell repertoires in COVID-19. Repertoires were generated with immunoSEQ multiplex PCR, while TCRdb's copy carries only in-frame clones and drops some. The sample records 110,000 or so clones, around 84% being singletons. The sequenced material came from peripheral blood. The receptors come from a woman aged 40 to 50 with acute or convalescent COVID-19.

V is TRBV3-1 (or the pseudogene TRBV3-2) and J is TRBJ2-5, with D maybe TRBD2 (6 bases). The CDR3 extends over 13 amino acids. From germline, CDR1 is LGHDT and CDR2 YNNKEL (reference sequence). V gave up 3 bases and J gave up 5 bases, with 10 bases separating them. CDR3 sequence: CASSHLGGETQYF. The CDR3 DNA reads as TGTGCCAGCAGCCACCTTGGGGGGGAGACCCAGTACTTC.

This clone was observed a handful of times. The rearrangement joins TRBV2 to TRBJ2-5; D uncertain. The CDR3 sequence is 11 residues long. Germline V gene lookup returns CDR1 SNHLY and CDR2 FYNNEI. The V and J ends lost 6 bases and 4 bases respectively, with 6 bases between them. The CDR3 spells CASRVRETQYF. In DNA form, the CDR3 reads TGTGCCAGCAGGGTTAGAGAGACCCAGTACTTC.

CDR3 amino acids: CASSIRGVRNTEAFF. The CDR3 DNA reads as TGTGCCAGTAGTATCCGGGGGGTAAGGAACACTGAAGCTTTCTTT. The rearrangement joins TRBV19 to TRBJ1-1; D perhaps matches TRBD1 (5 bases). Trimming removed 3 bases from V and 1 base from J, with 12 bases in between. Germline CDR1 LNHDA, CDR2 SQIVND (reference sequence). CDR3 length: 15 amino acids.

This clone showed up just a few times. This rearrangement joins TRBV2 to TRBJ2-1; 7 bases are shared with TRBD2. This CDR3 contains 17 residues. The ends lost 4 bases at V and 3 bases at J; junction bases unmatched: 12. Germline CDR1 reads SNHLY; CDR2 reads FYNNEI. The CDR3 sequence is CASSASRGGGVYNEQFF. For the CDR3, the DNA is TGTGCCAGCAGTGCGTCCCGGGGCGGGGGTGTCTACAATGAGCAGTTCTTC.

The rearrangement joins TRBV19 to TRBJ1-3; a possible D gene is TRBD1 (6 bases). V lost 4 bases and J lost 0, with 22 bases in between. The germline gives CDR1 LNHDA, CDR2 SQIVND (reference sequence). CDR3 length: 19 amino acids. Here the CDR3 DNA reads TGTGCCAGTAGTAAATTCCCCCCCGGGGGGGGCCCCTCTGGAAACACCATATATTTT. Protein: CASSKFPPGGGPSGNTIYF.

The chain recombines TRBV25-1 with TRBJ1-2; weak D call: TRBD1 (5 bases). In germline, CDR1 is MGHDK, CDR2 SYGVNS. Trimming left V 6 bases short and J 7 bases short, with 15 bases between. The CDR3 is 13 amino acids. The CDR3 sequence: CASRLQGSGGYTF. CDR3 bases: TGTGCCAGCAGACTTCAGGGTTCCGGTGGCTACACCTTC.

The chain joins TRBV3-1 (or the pseudogene TRBV3-2) to TRBJ2-5, with 9 bases aligning to TRBD2. Germline lookup yields CDR1 LGHDT and CDR2 YNNKEL (reference sequence). This CDR3 is built from 16 residues. J gave up 5 bases and V 2 bases, and 9 bases lay outside the gene matches. CDR3 nucleotides: TGTGCCAGCAGCCAACAAGGCGGGGGGGCCCGGGAGACCCAGTACTTC. It encodes CASSQQGGGARETQYF.